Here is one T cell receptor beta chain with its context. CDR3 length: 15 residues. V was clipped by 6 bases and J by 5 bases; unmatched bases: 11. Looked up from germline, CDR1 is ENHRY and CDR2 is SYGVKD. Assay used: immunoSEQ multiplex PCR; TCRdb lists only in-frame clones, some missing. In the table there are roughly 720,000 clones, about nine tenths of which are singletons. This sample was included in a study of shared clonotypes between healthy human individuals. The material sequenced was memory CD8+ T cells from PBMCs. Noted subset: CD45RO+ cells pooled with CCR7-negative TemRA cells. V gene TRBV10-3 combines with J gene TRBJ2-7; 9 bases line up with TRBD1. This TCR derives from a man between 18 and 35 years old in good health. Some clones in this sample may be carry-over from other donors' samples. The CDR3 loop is CAIRKGQGVLDEQYF. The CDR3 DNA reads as TGTGCCATCAGGAAGGGACAGGGCGTACTGGACGAGCAGTACTTC.